This TCR beta chain was sequenced during a study of blood T cell repertoires in COVID-19. Study at large: PBMCs, B-cell-depleted T cells, or T cells provided the cDNA or gDNA that made up the material.

The junction had 4 bases not matched to a gene; V was cut back by 4 bases and J by 0 bases. Germline V gene data show CDR1 as LNHDA and CDR2 as SQIVND (reference sequence). The CDR3 consists of 18 residues. Assay: immunoSEQ multiplex PCR; the TCRdb copy retains only in-frame clones and omits some. The sample shows around 260,000 clones, approximately 92% of them seen only once. This receptor was taken from a woman in her twenties or thirties who had recovered from COVID-19. Sample: PBMCs or T cells enriched from blood (not recorded which). The rearrangement joins TRBV19 to TRBJ2-6; TRBD1 matches at 12 bases. The CDR3 loop is CASSTRDRGLSGANVLTF. The CDR3 nucleotides are TGTGCCAGTAGTACCCGGGACAGGGGGCTCTCTGGGGCCAACGTCCTGACTTTC. Full variable domain (remainder filled in from reference TRBV19 and TRBJ2-6): DGGITQSPKYLFRKEGQNVTLSCEQNLNHDAMYWYRQDPGQGLRLIYYSQIVNDFQKGDIAEGYSVSREKKESFPLTVTSAQKNPTAFYLCASSTRDRGLSGANVLTFGAGSRLTVL.